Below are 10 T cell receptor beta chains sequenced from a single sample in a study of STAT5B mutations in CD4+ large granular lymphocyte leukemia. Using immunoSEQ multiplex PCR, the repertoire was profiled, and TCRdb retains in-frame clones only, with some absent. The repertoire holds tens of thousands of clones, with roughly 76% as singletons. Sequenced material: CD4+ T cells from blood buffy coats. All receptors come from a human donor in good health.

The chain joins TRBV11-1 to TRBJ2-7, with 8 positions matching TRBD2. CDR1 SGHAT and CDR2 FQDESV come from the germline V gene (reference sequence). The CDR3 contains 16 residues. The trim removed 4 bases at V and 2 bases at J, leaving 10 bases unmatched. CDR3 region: CASSSWGSGIPYEQYF. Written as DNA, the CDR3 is TGTGCCAGCAGCTCCTGGGGTAGCGGGATTCCCTACGAGCAGTACTTC.

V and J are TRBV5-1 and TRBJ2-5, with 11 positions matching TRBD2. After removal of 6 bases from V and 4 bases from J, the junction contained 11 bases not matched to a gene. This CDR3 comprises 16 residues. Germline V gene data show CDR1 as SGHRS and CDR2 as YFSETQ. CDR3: CASTGGSSGGTETQYF. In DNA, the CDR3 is TGCGCCAGCACGGGGGGCTCTAGCGGGGGGACAGAGACCCAGTACTTC.

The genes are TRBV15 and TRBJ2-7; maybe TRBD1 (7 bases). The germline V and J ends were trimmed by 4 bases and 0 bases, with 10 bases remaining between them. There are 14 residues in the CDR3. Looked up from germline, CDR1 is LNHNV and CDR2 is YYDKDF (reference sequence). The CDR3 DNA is TGTGCCACCAGCACAGGGGGGTCCTCCTACGAGCAGTACTTC. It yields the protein CATSTGGSSYEQYF. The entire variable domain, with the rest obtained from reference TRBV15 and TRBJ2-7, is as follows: DAMVIQNPRYQVTQFGKPVTLSCSQTLNHNVMYWYQQKSSQAPKLLFHYYDKDFNNEADTPDNFQSRRPNTSFCFLDIRSPGLGDTAMYLCATSTGGSSYEQYFGPGTRLTVT.

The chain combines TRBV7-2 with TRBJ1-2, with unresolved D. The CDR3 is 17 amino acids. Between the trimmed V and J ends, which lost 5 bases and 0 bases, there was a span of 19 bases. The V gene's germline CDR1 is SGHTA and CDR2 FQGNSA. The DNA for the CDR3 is TGTGCCAGCAGCCCGGACTCCCTTGCTCGGGCTAACTATGGCTACACCTTC. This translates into CASSPDSLARANYGYTF.

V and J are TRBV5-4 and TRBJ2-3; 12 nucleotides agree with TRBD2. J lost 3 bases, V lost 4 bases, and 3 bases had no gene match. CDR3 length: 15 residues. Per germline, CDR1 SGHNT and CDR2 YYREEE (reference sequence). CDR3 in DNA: TGTGCCAGCAGCAGACTAGCGGGAGAAACAGATACGCAGTATTTT. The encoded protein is CASSRLAGETDTQYF.

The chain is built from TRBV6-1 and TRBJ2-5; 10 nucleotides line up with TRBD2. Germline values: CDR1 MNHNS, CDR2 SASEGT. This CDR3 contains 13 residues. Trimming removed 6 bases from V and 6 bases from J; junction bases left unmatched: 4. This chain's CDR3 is CASRLAGIKTQYF. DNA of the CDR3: TGTGCCAGCAGACTAGCGGGAATAAAGACCCAGTACTTC.

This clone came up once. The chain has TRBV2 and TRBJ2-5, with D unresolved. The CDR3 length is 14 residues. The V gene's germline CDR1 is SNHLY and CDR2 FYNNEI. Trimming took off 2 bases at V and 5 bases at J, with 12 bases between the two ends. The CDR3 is CASSEIPGGETQYF. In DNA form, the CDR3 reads TGTGCCAGCAGTGAAATTCCGGGTGGGGAGACCCAGTACTTC.

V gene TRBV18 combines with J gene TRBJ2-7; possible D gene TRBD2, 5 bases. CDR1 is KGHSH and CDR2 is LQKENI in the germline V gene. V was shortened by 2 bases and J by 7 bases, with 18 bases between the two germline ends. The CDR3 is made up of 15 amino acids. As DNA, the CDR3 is TGTGCCAGCTCACCAGCCGGGGTTACGGCTGCTGAGCAGTACTTC. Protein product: CASSPAGVTAAEQYF. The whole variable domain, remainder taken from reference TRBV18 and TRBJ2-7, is NAGVMQNPRHLVRRRGQEARLRCSPMKGHSHVYWYRQLPEEGLKFMVYLQKENIIDESGMPKERFSAEFPKEGPSILRIQQVVRGDSAAYFCASSPAGVTAAEQYFGPGTRLTVT.

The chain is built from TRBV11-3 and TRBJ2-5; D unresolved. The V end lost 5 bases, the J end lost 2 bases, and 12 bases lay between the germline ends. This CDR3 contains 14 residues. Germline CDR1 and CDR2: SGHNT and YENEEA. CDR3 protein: CASSPGRLQETQYF. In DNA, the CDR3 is TGTGCCAGCAGCCCCGGACGGCTTCAAGAGACCCAGTACTTC.

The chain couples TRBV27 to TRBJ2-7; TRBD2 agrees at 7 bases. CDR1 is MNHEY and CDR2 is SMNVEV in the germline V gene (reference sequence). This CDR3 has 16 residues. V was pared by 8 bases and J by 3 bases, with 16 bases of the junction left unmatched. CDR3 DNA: TGTGCCAGCCTTAATCCGGTTAGCGGGTCTCTCTACGAGCAGTACTTC. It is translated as CASLNPVSGSLYEQYF.